This T cell receptor (beta chain) originates from a study of CD8 T cells in ankylosing spondylitis. General study points: Seemingly characteristic of ankylosing spondylitis blood was a TCR beta motif consisting of eight highly homologous variants.

TCRdb reanalysed the 5' RACE reads using MiXCR and keeps one entry per CDR3 protein. The sample carries 250,000 to 350,000 distinct CDR3 sequences, around 18% recorded once. The CDR3 sequence is 14 residues long. With V trimmed by 9 bases and J by 5 bases, 11 bases remained unmatched. Germline V gene data show CDR1 as MDHEN and CDR2 as SYDVKM. Turning to this clonotype: Antigen: not known.

The TCR sequence derives from a male donor with ankylosing spondylitis or in good health (not recorded which). Sequencing used blood, either unsorted or a sorted T cell fraction (not recorded which). V usage is TRBV28 and J usage is TRBJ2-5, with 8 nucleotides matching TRBD2. For the CDR3, the DNA is TGTGCCAGTTTAGCGGGACTAAATAGGGAGACCCAGTACTTC. Amino acid sequence: CASLAGLNRETQYF.